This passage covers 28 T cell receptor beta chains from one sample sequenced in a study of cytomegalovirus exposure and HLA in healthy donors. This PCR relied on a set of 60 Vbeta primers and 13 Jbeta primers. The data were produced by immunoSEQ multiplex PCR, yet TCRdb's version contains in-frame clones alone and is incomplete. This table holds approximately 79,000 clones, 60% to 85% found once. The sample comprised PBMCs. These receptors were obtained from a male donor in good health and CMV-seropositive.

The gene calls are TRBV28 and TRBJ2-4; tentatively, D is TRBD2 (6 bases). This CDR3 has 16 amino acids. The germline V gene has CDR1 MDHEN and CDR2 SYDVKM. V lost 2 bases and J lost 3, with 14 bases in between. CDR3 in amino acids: CASSLLGGVFKNIQYF. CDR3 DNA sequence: TGTGCCAGCAGTTTACTCGGCGGGGTTTTCAAAAACATTCAGTACTTC.

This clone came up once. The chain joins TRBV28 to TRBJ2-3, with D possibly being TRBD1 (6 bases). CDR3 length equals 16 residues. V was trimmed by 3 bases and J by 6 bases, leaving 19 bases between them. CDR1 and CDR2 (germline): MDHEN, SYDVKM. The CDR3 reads CASSLRTARGGDTQYF. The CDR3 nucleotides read TGTGCCAGCAGTTTGAGGACAGCCCGGGGCGGCGATACGCAGTATTTT.

This CDR3 is CASSQVLQGYYNSPLHF. The CDR3 bases are TGCGCCAGCAGCCAAGTCCTACAGGGTTACTATAATTCACCCCTCCACTTT. The chain carries TRBV4-1 and TRBJ1-6; a weak D match, TRBD1 (6 bases). Germline V gene lookup returns CDR1 MGHRA and CDR2 YSYEKL. This CDR3 has 17 residues. Trimming took off 1 base at V and 3 bases at J, with 13 bases between the two ends.

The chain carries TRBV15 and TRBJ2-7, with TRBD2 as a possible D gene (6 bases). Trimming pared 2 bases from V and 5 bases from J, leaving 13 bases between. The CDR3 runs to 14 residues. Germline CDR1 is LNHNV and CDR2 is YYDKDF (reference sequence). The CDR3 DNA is TGTGCCACCAGCAGATACCTAGCGACCCACGAGCAGTACTTC. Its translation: CATSRYLATHEQYF.

The CDR3, as DNA: TGTGCCAGCAGCGGGGTTGATAGCGGGCGGCAGTACTTC. It is translated as CASSGVDSGRQYF. The gene calls are TRBV9 and TRBJ2-7; 7 positions match TRBD2. This CDR3 has 13 residues. V gave up 3 bases and J gave up 9 bases; unmatched junction bases: 9. CDR1 is SGDLS, CDR2 YYNGEE, per germline.

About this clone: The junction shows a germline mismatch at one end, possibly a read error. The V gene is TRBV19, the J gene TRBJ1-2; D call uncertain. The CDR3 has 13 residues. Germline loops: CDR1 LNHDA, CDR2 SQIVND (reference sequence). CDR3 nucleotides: TGTGCCAGTAGTTCGGGGTTTAACTATGGCTACCCCTTC. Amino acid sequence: CASSSGFNYGYPF.

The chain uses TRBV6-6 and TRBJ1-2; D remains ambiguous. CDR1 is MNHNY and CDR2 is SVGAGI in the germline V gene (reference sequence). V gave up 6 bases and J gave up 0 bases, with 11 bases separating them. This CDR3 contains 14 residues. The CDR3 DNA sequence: TGTGCCAGCAGCCGAACACGTACTAACTATGGCTACACCTTC. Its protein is CASSRTRTNYGYTF.

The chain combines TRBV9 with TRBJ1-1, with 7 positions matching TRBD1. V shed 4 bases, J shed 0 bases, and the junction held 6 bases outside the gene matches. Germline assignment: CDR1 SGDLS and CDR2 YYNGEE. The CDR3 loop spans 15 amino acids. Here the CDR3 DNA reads TGTGCCAGCAGCACTGGGACAGCCTTGAACACTGAAGCTTTCTTT. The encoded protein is CASSTGTALNTEAFF.

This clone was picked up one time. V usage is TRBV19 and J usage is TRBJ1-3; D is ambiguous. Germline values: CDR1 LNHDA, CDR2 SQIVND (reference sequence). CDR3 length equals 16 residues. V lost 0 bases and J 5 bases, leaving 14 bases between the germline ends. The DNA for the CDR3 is TGTGCCAGTAGTATAGATCGCGGCAGAGGAAGAAACACCATATATTTT. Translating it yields CASSIDRGRGRNTIYF.

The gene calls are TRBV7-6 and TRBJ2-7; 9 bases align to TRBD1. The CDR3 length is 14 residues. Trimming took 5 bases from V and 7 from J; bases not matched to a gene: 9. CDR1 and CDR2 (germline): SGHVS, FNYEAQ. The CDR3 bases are TGTGCCAGCAGCCCCAGGACAGGGGCTCGTGAGCAGTACTTC. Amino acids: CASSPRTGAREQYF.

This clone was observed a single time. CDR3 nucleotide sequence: TGTGCCAGCAGTTCAATCGGTCGCGGGGCGACTGACAATGAGCAGTTCTTC. The encoded protein is CASSSIGRGATDNEQFF. The chain combines TRBV27 with TRBJ2-1, with D maybe TRBD2 (6 bases). The CDR3 length is 17 residues. Trimming shortened V by 4 bases and J by 5 bases, and 21 bases separated the two germline ends. Looked up from germline, CDR1 is MNHEY and CDR2 is SMNVEV (reference sequence).

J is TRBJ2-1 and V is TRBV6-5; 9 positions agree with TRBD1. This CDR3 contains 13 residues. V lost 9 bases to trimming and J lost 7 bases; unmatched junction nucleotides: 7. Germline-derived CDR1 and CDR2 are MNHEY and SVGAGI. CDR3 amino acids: CASYGTGTNEQFF. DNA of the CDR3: TGTGCCAGTTATGGGACAGGGACAAATGAGCAGTTCTTC.

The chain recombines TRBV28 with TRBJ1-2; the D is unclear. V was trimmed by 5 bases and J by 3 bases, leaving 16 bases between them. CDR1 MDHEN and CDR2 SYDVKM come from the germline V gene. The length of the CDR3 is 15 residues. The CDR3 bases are TGTGCCAGCAGTCCCACGGGTAAGACTGACTATGGCTACACCTTC. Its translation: CASSPTGKTDYGYTF.

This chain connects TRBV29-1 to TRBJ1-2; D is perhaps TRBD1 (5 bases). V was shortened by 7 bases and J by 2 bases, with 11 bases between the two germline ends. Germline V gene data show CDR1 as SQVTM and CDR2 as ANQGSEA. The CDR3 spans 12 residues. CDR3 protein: CSAPGLNYGYTF. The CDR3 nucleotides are TGCAGCGCTCCGGGACTGAACTATGGCTACACCTTC.

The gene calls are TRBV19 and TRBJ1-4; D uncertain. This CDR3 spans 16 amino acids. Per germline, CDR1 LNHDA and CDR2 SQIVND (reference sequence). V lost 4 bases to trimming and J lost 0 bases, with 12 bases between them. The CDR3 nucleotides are TGTGCCAGTAGTACCGGCGACATCGCAACTAATGAAAAACTGTTTTTT. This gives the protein CASSTGDIATNEKLFF.

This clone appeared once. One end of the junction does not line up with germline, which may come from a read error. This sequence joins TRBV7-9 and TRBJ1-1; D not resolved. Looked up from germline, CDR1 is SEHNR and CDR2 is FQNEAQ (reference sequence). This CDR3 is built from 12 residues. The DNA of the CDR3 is TGTTCCAGCAGCCTGACGGGCACTGAAGCTTTCTTT. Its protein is CSSSLTGTEAFF.

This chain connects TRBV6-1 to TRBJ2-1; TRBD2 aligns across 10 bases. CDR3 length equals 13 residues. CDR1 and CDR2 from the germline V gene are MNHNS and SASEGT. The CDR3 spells CATSGGVGNEQFF. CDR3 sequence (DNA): TGTGCTACGAGCGGGGGGGTTGGCAATGAGCAGTTCTTC.

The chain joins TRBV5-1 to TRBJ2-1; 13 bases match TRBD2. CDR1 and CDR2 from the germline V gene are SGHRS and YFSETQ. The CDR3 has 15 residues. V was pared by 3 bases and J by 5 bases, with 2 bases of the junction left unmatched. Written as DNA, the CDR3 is TGCGCCAGCAGCTCCGGGACTAGCGGGGACAATGAGCAGTTCTTC. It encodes CASSSGTSGDNEQFF.

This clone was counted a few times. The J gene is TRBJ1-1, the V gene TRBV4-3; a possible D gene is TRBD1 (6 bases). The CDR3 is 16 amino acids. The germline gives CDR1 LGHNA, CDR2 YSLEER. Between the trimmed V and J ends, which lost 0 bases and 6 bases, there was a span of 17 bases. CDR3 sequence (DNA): TGCGCCAGCAGCCAAGATATGTATAGGGGGTGGCCTGAAGCTTTCTTT. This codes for CASSQDMYRGWPEAFF.

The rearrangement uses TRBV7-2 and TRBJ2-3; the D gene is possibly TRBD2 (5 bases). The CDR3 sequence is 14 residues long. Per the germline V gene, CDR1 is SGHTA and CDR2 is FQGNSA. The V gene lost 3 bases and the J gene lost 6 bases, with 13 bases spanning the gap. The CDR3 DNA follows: TGTGCCAGCAGCTTTACTAGTTTCGCCGATACGCAGTATTTT. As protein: CASSFTSFADTQYF.

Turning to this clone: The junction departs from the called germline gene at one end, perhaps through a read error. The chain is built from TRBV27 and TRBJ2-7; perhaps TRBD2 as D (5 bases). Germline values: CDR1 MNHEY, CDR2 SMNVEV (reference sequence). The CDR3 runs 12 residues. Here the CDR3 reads CSRRQAAYEQYF. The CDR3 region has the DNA TGTTCCAGGAGGCAAGCGGCCTACGAGCAGTACTTC.

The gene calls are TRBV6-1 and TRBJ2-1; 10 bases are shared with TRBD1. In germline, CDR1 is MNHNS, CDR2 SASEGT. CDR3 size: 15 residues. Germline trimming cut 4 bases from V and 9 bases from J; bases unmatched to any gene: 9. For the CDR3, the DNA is TGTGCCAGCAGTGGCCCGGGACAGGGGTTTGGTGAGCAGTTCTTC. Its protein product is CASSGPGQGFGEQFF.

CDR3 sequence reads: CASSGGGNEQFF. CDR3 DNA: TGTGCCAGCAGTGGGGGGGGGAATGAGCAGTTCTTC. The rearrangement joins TRBV6-1 to TRBJ2-1; 7 bases are a match to TRBD2. Unmatched junction bases numbered 1, after V lost 4 bases and J lost 7 bases. This CDR3 region has 12 residues. Germline lookup yields CDR1 MNHNS and CDR2 SASEGT.

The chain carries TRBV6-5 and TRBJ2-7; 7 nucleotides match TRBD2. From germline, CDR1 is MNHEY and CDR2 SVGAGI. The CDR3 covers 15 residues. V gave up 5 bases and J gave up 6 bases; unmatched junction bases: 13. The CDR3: CASSRPVAGAAEQYF. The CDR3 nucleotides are TGTGCCAGCAGTAGACCCGTTGCGGGAGCGGCCGAGCAGTACTTC.

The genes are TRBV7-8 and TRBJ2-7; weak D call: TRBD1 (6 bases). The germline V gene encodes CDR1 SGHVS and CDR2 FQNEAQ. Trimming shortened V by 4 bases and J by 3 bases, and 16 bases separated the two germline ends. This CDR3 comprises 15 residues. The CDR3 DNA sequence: TGTGCCAGCAGCTCAAACGGGGACACCTACTACGAGCAGTACTTC. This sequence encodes CASSSNGDTYYEQYF.

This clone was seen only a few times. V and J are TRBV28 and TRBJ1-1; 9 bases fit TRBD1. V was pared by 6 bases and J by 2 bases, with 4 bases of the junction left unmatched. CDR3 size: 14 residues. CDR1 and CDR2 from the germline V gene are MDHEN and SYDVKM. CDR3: CASRTGGKNTEAFF. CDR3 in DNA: TGTGCCAGCAGAACAGGGGGCAAAAACACTGAAGCTTTCTTT. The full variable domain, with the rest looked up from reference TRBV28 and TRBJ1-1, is DVKVTQSSRYLVKRTGEKVFLECVQDMDHENMFWYRQDPGLGLRLIYFSYDVKMKEKGDIPEGYSVSREKKERFSLILESASTNQTSMYLCASRTGGKNTEAFFGQGTRLTVV.

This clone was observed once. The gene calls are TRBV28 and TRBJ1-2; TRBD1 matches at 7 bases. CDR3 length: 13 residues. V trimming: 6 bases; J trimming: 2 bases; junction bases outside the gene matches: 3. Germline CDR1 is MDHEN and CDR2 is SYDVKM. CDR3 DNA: TGTGCCAGCAGGGACAGGCCCAACTATGGCTACACCTTC. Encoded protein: CASRDRPNYGYTF.

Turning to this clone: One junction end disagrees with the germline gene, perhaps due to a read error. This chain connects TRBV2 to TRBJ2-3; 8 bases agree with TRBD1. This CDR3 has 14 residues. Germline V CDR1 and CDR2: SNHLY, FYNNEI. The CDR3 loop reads CASSALTGTGTQYF. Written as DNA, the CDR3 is TGTGCCAGCAGTGCCTTGACCGGGACAGGTACGCAGTATTTT.